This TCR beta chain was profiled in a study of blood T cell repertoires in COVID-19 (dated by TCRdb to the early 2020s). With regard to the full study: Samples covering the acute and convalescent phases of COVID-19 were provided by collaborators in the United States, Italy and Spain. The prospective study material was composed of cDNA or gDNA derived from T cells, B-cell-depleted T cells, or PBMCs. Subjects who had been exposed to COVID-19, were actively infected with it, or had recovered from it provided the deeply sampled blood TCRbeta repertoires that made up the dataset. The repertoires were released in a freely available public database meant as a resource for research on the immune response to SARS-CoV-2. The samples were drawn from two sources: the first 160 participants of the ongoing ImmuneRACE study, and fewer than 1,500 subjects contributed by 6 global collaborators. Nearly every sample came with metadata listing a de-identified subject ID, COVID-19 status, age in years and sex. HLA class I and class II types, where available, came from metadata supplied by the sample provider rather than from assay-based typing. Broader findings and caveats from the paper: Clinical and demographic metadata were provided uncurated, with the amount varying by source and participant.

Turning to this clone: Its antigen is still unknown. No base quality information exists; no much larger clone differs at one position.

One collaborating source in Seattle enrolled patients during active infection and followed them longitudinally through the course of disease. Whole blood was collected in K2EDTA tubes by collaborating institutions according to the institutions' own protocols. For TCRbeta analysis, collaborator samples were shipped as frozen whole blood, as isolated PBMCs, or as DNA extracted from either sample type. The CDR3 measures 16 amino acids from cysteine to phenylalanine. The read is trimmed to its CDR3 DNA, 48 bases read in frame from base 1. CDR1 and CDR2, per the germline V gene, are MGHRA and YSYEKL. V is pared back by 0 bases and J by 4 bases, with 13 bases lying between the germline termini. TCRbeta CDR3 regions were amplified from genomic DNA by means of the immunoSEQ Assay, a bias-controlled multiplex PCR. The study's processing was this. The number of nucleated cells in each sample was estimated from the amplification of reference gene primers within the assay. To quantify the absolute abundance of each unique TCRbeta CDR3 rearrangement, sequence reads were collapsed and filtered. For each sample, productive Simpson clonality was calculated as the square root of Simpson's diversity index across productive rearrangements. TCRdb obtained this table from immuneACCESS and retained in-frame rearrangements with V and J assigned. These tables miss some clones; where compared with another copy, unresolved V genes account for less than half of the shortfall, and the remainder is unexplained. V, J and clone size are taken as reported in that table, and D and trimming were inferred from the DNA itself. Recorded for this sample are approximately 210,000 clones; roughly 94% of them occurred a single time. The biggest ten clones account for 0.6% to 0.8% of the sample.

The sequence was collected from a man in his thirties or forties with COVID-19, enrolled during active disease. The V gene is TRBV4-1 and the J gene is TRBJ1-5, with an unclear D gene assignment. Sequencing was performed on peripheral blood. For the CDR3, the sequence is CASSQDTEGLNQPQHF. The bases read TGCGCCAGCAGCCAAGACACGGAGGGTCTTAATCAGCCCCAGCATTTT.